These 27 T cell receptor beta chains were all obtained from the same sample, sequenced in a study of blood T cell repertoires in COVID-19. Profiled with immunoSEQ multiplex PCR; TCRdb holds only in-frame clones, not every one. The repertoire holds 350,000 to 450,000 clones, 87% seen once, with 2.3% in the top ten. Material for sequencing was peripheral blood. These receptors were taken from a woman aged 55 to 70 with COVID-19, enrolled during active disease.

The chain couples TRBV5-5 to TRBJ2-7; 7 nucleotides agree with TRBD1. CDR3 length: 12 residues. CDR1 and CDR2 (germline): SGHKS, YYEKEE (reference sequence). V lost 4 bases and J lost 5; bases outside the gene matches: 3. The CDR3 spells CASSIGTDEQYF. In DNA form, the CDR3 reads TGTGCCAGCAGCATTGGGACAGACGAGCAGTACTTC.

This clone was picked up a small number of times. The chain uses TRBV6-5 and TRBJ1-6; 7 bases fit TRBD1. Germline V CDR1 and CDR2: MNHEY, SVGAGI. The CDR3 has 14 amino acids. Losses at the gene ends were 6 bases for V and 9 bases for J; bases not matched to a gene: 8. The CDR3, as DNA: TGTGCCAGCAGCTGGGACAGATTCGGTTCACCCCTCCACTTT. Encoded protein: CASSWDRFGSPLHF.

This sequence joins TRBV19 and TRBJ1-1, with TRBD1 matching over 7 bases. The germline CDR1 and CDR2 sequences are LNHDA and SQIVND (reference sequence). This CDR3 comprises 13 residues. J gave up 8 bases and V 7 bases, and 10 bases lay outside the gene matches. The CDR3 loop reads CASTEVGGFEAFF. The CDR3 DNA reads as TGTGCCAGTACCGAGGTAGGGGGCTTCGAAGCTTTCTTT.

This clone was detected a few times. CDR3 region: CASSLTSNYGYTF. The CDR3 DNA is TGTGCCAGCAGTTTGACATCTAACTATGGCTACACCTTC. The chain carries TRBV12-3 or TRBV12-4 and TRBJ1-2; D is ambiguous. Trimming took off 3 bases at V and 0 bases at J, with 5 bases between the two ends. This CDR3 spans 13 amino acids.

This chain connects TRBV24-1 to TRBJ2-1; D gene unclear. The CDR3 contains 13 residues. From germline, CDR1 is KGHDR and CDR2 SFDVKD. The germline V and J ends were trimmed by 10 bases and 0 bases, with 9 bases remaining between them. CDR3 DNA sequence: TGTGCCACTAGTAAGAGCTCCTACAATGAGCAGTTCTTC. Its translation is CATSKSSYNEQFF.

V and J are TRBV24-1 and TRBJ1-2, with TRBD1 identical over 7 bases. The V and J ends lost 4 bases and 0 bases, in that order; junction bases with no gene match: 7. Germline loops: CDR1 KGHDR, CDR2 SFDVKD. The CDR3 loop spans 16 amino acids. CDR3 sequence reads: CATSDATGTPNYGYTF. The DNA of the CDR3 is TGTGCCACCAGTGACGCGACAGGGACACCTAACTATGGCTACACCTTC.

V is TRBV7-3 and J is TRBJ2-3; 8 nucleotides line up with TRBD2. The CDR3 covers 17 residues. Trimming cost V 0 bases and J 6 bases; bases outside gene matches: 11. CDR1 and CDR2 from the germline V gene are SGHTA and FQGTGA. CDR3: CASSLTGSGASQDTQYF. In DNA form, the CDR3 reads TGTGCCAGCAGCTTAACGGGTAGCGGGGCCTCCCAGGATACGCAGTATTTT.

The V call is TRBV18, the J call TRBJ2-7, with D possibly being TRBD1 (5 bases). V lost 4 bases and J lost 5, with 12 bases in between. The germline CDR1 and CDR2 sequences are KGHSH and LQKENI. The length of the CDR3 is 13 residues. The CDR3, as DNA: TGTGCCAGCTCACTAATACAGGAGAACGAGCAGTACTTC. Protein product: CASSLIQENEQYF.

V is TRBV28 and J is TRBJ2-7, with D unresolved. Trimming removed 5 bases at V and 0 bases at J, with 2 bases between. Germline V gives CDR1 MDHEN, CDR2 SYDVKM. The CDR3 covers 11 residues. Written as DNA, the CDR3 is TGTGCCAGCAGTCGCTCCTACGAGCAGTACTTC. Residues: CASSRSYEQYF.

V and J are TRBV5-1 and TRBJ1-2, with D possibly being TRBD1 (5 bases). This CDR3 contains 12 residues. Trimming cost V 3 bases and J 8 bases, with 11 bases left between them. The V gene's germline CDR1 is SGHRS and CDR2 YFSETQ. The CDR3 protein is CASSSGREGYTF. In DNA, the CDR3 is TGCGCCAGCAGCTCGGGCAGGGAAGGCTACACCTTC.

A single count supports this clone. This chain connects TRBV6-6 to TRBJ2-6; 7 positions match TRBD2. The length of the CDR3 is 16 residues. Germline lookup yields CDR1 MNHNY and CDR2 SVGAGI (reference sequence). J was trimmed by 0 bases and V by 11 bases; bases with no gene match: 10. In DNA form, the CDR3 reads TGTGCCGGGGGGAGCGGGGCGGCCTCTGGGGCCAACGTCCTGACTTTC. This sequence encodes CAGGSGAASGANVLTF.

The rearrangement links TRBV20-1 to TRBJ1-5, with 7 bases that match TRBD1. This CDR3 comprises 13 residues. The V gene end was trimmed by 3 bases and the J gene end by 5 bases; junction bases not matched to a gene: 4. Germline V gene lookup returns CDR1 DFQATT and CDR2 SNEGSKA (reference sequence). The CDR3 loop reads CSASGDSHQPQHF. The CDR3 DNA follows: TGCAGTGCTAGTGGGGACAGTCATCAGCCCCAGCATTTT.

The chain joins TRBV7-2 to TRBJ2-7, with D maybe TRBD2 (5 bases). CDR1 and CDR2 (germline): SGHTA, FQGNSA. The germline V and J ends were trimmed by 3 bases and 4 bases, with 10 bases remaining between them. The CDR3 runs to 13 residues. The CDR3: CASSFRGVYEQYF. The CDR3 DNA follows: TGTGCCAGCAGCTTCCGGGGAGTGTACGAGCAGTACTTC. Using reference TRBV7-2 and TRBJ2-7 for the parts outside the CDR3, the full variable domain is GAGVSQSPSNKVTEKGKDVELRCDPISGHTALYWYRQSLGQGLEFLIYFQGNSAPDKSGLPSDRFSAERTGGSVSTLTIQRTQQEDSAVYLCASSFRGVYEQYFGPGTRLTVT.

The rearrangement uses TRBV12-3 or TRBV12-4 and TRBJ2-5; 7 nucleotides line up with TRBD2. J gave up 0 bases and V 6 bases, and 1 base lay outside the gene matches. The CDR3 spans 13 residues. CDR3 sequence: CASSGTNQETQYF. Written as DNA, the CDR3 is TGTGCCAGCAGCGGGACTAACCAAGAGACCCAGTACTTC.

The V gene is TRBV19, the J gene TRBJ1-2, with TRBD1 matching over 7 bases. Germline trimming cut 10 bases from V and 0 bases from J; bases unmatched to any gene: 5. The length of the CDR3 is 13 residues. In germline, CDR1 is LNHDA, CDR2 SQIVND (reference sequence). The DNA for the CDR3 is TGTGCCACCAGGACAGGACCTAACTATGGCTACACCTTC. It specifies CATRTGPNYGYTF.

The chain couples TRBV19 to TRBJ1-1; TRBD1 aligns across 11 bases. Trimming removed 7 bases from V and 5 bases from J; junction bases left unmatched: 9. CDR3 length: 15 residues. Germline loops: CDR1 LNHDA, CDR2 SQIVND (reference sequence). The CDR3 is CASTPRDRGWTEAFF. The CDR3 DNA is TGTGCCAGTACCCCCCGGGACAGGGGGTGGACTGAAGCTTTCTTT.

The gene calls are TRBV7-9 and TRBJ1-6; no clear D gene. The CDR3 is 19 residues long. The V end was cut by 5 bases, the J end by 0 bases, with 20 bases between. CDR1 and CDR2 (germline): SEHNR, FQNEAQ (reference sequence). The CDR3 spells CASSPLRGVSSSYNSPLHF. The CDR3 DNA sequence: TGTGCCAGCAGCCCTCTTCGAGGCGTCAGCAGCTCCTATAATTCACCCCTCCACTTT.

The chain joins TRBV18 to TRBJ1-2; tentatively, D is TRBD1 (5 bases). The CDR3 length is 15 residues. Trimming removed 2 bases from V and 4 bases from J, with 14 bases in between. From germline, CDR1 is KGHSH and CDR2 LQKENI. For the CDR3, the DNA is TGTGCCAGCTCACCAGGGGCAGCTCCTTTCTATGGCTACACCTTC. Residues: CASSPGAAPFYGYTF.

The J gene is TRBJ2-7, the V gene TRBV5-1; D unresolved. Germline CDR1 and CDR2: SGHRS and YFSETQ. V gave up 0 bases and J gave up 1 base, with 5 bases separating them. CDR3 length equals 13 residues. CDR3 region: CASSLVDSYEQYF. In DNA, the CDR3 is TGCGCCAGCAGCTTGGTAGATTCCTACGAGCAGTACTTC.

V is TRBV15 and J is TRBJ1-2; a weak D match, TRBD1 (6 bases). The CDR3 contains 13 residues. CDR1 is LNHNV and CDR2 is YYDKDF in the germline V gene (reference sequence). V shed 5 bases and J shed 10 bases, with 17 bases lying between them. For the CDR3, the DNA is TGTGCCACCAGCGAAAGGGGGAGACCTGCCTACACCTTC. It codes for CATSERGRPAYTF.

V is TRBV6-5 and J is TRBJ2-5; 7 bases align to TRBD2. The V and J ends lost 0 bases and 6 bases, in that order; junction bases with no gene match: 7. The CDR3 has 15 amino acids. The germline V gene encodes CDR1 MNHEY and CDR2 SVGAGI. CDR3 loop: CASSYSSGGWQTQYF. The DNA for the CDR3 is TGTGCCAGCAGTTACTCCTCGGGGGGTTGGCAGACCCAGTACTTC.

V is TRBV5-1 and J is TRBJ2-1, with 10 bases identical to TRBD2. The CDR3 consists of 16 residues. V trimming: 3 bases; J trimming: 2 bases; junction bases outside the gene matches: 5. CDR1 and CDR2 (germline): SGHRS, YFSETQ. CDR3 DNA sequence: TGCGCCAGCAGCTCCTGGACTAGCGGCACCTACAATGAGCAGTTCTTC. Residues: CASSSWTSGTYNEQFF.

The chain is built from TRBV20-1 and TRBJ1-2; no reliable D call. The CDR3 length is 12 residues. Trimming removed 3 bases at V and 4 bases at J, with 9 bases between. The germline gives CDR1 DFQATT, CDR2 SNEGSKA (reference sequence). The CDR3 spells CSASNHGYGYTF. The CDR3 region has the DNA TGCAGTGCTAGTAATCACGGCTATGGCTACACCTTC.

The chain carries TRBV9 and TRBJ2-2; TRBD1 aligns across 7 bases. With 4 bases clipped from V and 6 bases from J, the junction kept 9 bases outside the gene matches. The CDR3 spans 15 residues. The germline gives CDR1 SGDLS, CDR2 YYNGEE. The CDR3 DNA sequence: TGTGCCAGCAGCACAAAGACAGGGTCCCCCGGGGAGCTGTTTTTT. It specifies CASSTKTGSPGELFF.

The genes are TRBV4-2 and TRBJ2-3, with 11 positions matching TRBD2. The CDR3 sequence is 16 residues long. From germline, CDR1 is LGHNA and CDR2 YNFKEQ. With V trimmed by 1 base and J by 3 bases, 3 bases remained unmatched. CDR3: CASSQAGTSGTDTQYF. CDR3 sequence (DNA): TGTGCCAGCAGCCAAGCTGGGACTAGCGGAACAGATACGCAGTATTTT.

The V gene is TRBV19, the J gene TRBJ1-6, with D hard to call. CDR1 is LNHDA, CDR2 SQIVND, per germline (reference sequence). Trimming removed 4 bases at V and 4 bases at J, with 5 bases between. CDR3 length: 13 amino acids. The CDR3 here is CASSTLYNSPLHF. The CDR3 DNA sequence: TGTGCCAGTAGTACCTTATATAATTCACCCCTCCACTTT.

This chain links TRBV6-2 or TRBV6-3 with TRBJ1-1; no clear D. Trimming stripped 2 bases from V and 11 bases from J, with 9 bases between. The CDR3 extends over 11 amino acids. CDR1 MNHEY and CDR2 SVGEGT come from the germline V gene. The CDR3, as DNA: TGTGCCAGCAGTTACATGGCCCTGGCTTTCTTT. As protein: CASSYMALAFF.